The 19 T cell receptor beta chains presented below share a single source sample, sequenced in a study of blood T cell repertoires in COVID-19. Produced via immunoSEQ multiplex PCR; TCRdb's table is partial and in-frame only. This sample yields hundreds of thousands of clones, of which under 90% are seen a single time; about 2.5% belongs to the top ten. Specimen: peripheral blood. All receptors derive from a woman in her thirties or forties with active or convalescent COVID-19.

This CDR3 reads CAGWTGGNYGYTF. DNA for the CDR3: TGTGCCGGCTGGACAGGGGGCAACTATGGCTACACCTTC. V is TRBV30 and J is TRBJ1-2; 11 bases are a match to TRBD1. With V trimmed by 8 bases and J by 2 bases, 4 bases remained unmatched. This CDR3 has 13 amino acids. The germline V gene encodes CDR1 GTSNPN and CDR2 SVGIG (reference sequence). Full variable domain (missing parts from reference TRBV30 and TRBJ1-2): SQTIHQWPATLVQPVGSPLSLECTVEGTSNPNLYWYRQAAGRGLQLLFYSVGIGQISSEVPQNLSASRPQDRQFILSSKKLLLSDSGFYLCAGWTGGNYGYTFGSGTRLTVV.

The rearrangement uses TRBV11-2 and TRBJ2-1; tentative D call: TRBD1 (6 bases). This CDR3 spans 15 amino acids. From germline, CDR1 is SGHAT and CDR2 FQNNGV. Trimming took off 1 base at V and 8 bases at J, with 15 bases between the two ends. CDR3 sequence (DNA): TGTGCCAGCAGCTTAGGAGAACAGGGTACTCATGAGCAGTTCTTC. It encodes CASSLGEQGTHEQFF. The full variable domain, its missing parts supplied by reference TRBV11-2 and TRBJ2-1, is EAGVAQSPRYKIIEKRQSVAFWCNPISGHATLYWYQQILGQGPKLLIQFQNNGVVDDSQLPKDRFSAERLKGVDSTLKIQPAKLEDSAVYLCASSLGEQGTHEQFFGPGTRLTVL.

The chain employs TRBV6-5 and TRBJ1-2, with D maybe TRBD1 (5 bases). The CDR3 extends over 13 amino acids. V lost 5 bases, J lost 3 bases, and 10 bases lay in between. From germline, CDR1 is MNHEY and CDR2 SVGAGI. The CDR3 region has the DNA TGTGCCAGCAGTCTCGGAGGGGACTATGGCTACACCTTC. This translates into CASSLGGDYGYTF.

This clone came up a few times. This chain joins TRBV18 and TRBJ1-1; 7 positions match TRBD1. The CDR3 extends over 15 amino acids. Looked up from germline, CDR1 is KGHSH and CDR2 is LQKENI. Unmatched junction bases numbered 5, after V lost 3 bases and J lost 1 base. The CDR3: CASSPFDRENTEAFF. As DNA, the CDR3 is TGTGCCAGCTCACCCTTCGACAGGGAGAACACTGAAGCTTTCTTT.

CDR3 sequence: CASSLLAGGTDTQYF. The CDR3 DNA follows: TGTGCCAGCAGTCTACTAGCGGGAGGCACAGATACGCAGTATTTT. The gene calls are TRBV6-5 and TRBJ2-3; 11 bases match TRBD2. The CDR3 is 15 amino acids. Germline-derived CDR1 and CDR2 are MNHEY and SVGAGI. V shed 5 bases and J 1 base; nucleotides not matched to a gene: 2.

CDR3 residues: CASSMLQVTYEQYF. In DNA, the CDR3 is TGTGCCAGCAGCATGCTCCAGGTGACCTACGAGCAGTACTTC. The chain links TRBV7-9 to TRBJ2-7; no reliable D call. The germline V gene encodes CDR1 SEHNR and CDR2 FQNEAQ (reference sequence). Trimming cost V 5 bases and J 2 bases, with 13 bases left between them. The CDR3 contains 14 residues.

The CDR3 coding sequence is TGCGCCAGCAGCCCCGGACAGTACAATCAGCCCCAGCATTTT. It is translated as CASSPGQYNQPQHF. This sequence joins TRBV4-1 and TRBJ1-5; tentatively, D is TRBD1 (6 bases). The germline V gene encodes CDR1 MGHRA and CDR2 YSYEKL. V lost 4 bases to trimming and J lost 3 bases, with 10 bases between them. The CDR3 covers 14 residues.

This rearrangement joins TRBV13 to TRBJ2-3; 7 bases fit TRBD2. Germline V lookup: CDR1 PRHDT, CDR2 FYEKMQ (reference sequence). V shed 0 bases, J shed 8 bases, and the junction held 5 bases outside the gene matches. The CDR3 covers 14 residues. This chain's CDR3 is CASSLGRGRGTQYF. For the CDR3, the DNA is TGTGCCAGCAGCTTAGGCCGGGGGAGGGGTACGCAGTATTTT.

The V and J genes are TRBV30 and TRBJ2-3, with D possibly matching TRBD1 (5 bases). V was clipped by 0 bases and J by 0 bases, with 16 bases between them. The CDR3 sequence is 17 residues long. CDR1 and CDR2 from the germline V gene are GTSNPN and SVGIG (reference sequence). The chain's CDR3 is CAWSVLLRQRSTDTQYF. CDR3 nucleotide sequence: TGTGCCTGGAGTGTACTGTTGAGACAGCGAAGCACAGATACGCAGTATTTT.

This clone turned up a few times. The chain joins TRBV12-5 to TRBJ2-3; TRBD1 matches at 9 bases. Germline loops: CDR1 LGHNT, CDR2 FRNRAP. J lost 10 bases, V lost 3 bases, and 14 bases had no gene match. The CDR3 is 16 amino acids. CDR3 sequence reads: CASGLDTGQGFIPQYF. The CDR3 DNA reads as TGTGCTAGTGGTTTAGATACGGGACAGGGCTTCATCCCGCAGTATTTT.

CDR3 nucleotides: TGTGCCAGCAGCTTAGCGGGCCAGGGGTACGGCGAGCAGTACTTC. It yields the protein CASSLAGQGYGEQYF. The chain combines TRBV11-3 with TRBJ2-7, with a weak D call TRBD1 (6 bases). The CDR3 sequence is 15 residues long. V lost 1 base and J 6 bases, leaving 16 bases between the germline ends. The germline V gene has CDR1 SGHNT and CDR2 YENEEA.

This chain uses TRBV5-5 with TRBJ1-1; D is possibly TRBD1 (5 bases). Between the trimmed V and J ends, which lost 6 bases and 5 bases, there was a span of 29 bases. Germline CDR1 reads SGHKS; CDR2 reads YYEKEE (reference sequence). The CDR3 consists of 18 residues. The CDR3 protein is CASNPAAGTGGVWTEAFF. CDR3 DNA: TGTGCCAGCAACCCCGCGGCAGGGACGGGGGGGGTTTGGACTGAAGCTTTCTTT.

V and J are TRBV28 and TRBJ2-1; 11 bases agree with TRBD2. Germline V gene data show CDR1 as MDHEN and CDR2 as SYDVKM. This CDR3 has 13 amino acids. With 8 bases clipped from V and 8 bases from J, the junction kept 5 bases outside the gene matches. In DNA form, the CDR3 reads TGTGCCAGCTTAGCGGGAGGGCCTGATGAGCAGTTCTTC. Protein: CASLAGGPDEQFF.

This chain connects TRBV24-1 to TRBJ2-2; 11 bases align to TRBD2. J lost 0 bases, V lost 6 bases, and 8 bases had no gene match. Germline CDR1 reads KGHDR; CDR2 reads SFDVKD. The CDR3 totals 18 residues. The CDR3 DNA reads TGTGCCACCAGTAAGGGACTAGCGGAAAAACCGAACACCGGGGAGCTGTTTTTT. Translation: CATSKGLAEKPNTGELFF.

The CDR3 region is CASSFTIEVRHPDTQYF. The CDR3 bases are TGTGCCAGCAGCTTTACTATAGAGGTTCGGCATCCAGATACGCAGTATTTT. V usage is TRBV7-2 and J usage is TRBJ2-3; D unclear. The CDR3 extends over 17 amino acids. The germline gives CDR1 SGHTA, CDR2 FQGNSA. The V gene lost 3 bases and the J gene lost 4 bases, with 20 bases spanning the gap. The entire variable domain, with the rest obtained from reference TRBV7-2 and TRBJ2-3, is as follows: GAGVSQSPSNKVTEKGKDVELRCDPISGHTALYWYRQSLGQGLEFLIYFQGNSAPDKSGLPSDRFSAERTGGSVSTLTIQRTQQEDSAVYLCASSFTIEVRHPDTQYFGPGTRLTVL.

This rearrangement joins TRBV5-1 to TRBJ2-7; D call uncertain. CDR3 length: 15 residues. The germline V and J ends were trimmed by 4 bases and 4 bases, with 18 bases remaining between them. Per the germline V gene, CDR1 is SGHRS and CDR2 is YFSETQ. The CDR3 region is CASSEDGRSTYEQYF. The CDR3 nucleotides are TGCGCCAGCAGCGAAGACGGCAGGTCTACTTACGAGCAGTACTTC.

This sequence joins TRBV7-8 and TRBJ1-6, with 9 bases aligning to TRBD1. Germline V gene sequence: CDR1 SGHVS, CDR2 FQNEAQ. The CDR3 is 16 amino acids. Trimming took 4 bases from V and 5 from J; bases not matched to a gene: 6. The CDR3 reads CASSSQGAGNNSPLHF. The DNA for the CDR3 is TGTGCCAGCAGCTCACAGGGGGCAGGGAATAATTCACCCCTCCACTTT.

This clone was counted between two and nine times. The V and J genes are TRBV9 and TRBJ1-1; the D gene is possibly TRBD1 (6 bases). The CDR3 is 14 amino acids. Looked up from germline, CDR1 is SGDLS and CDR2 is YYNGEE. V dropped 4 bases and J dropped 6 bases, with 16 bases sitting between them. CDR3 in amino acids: CASSPRGGNSEAFF. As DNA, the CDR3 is TGTGCCAGCAGCCCCCGAGGGGGAAACTCTGAAGCTTTCTTT.

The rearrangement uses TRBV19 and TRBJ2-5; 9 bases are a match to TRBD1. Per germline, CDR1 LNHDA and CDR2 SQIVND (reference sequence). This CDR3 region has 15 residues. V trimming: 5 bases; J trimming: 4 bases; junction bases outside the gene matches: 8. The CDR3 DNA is TGTGCCAGTAGTCCGCGGGACAGGGCGAGAGAGACCCAGTACTTC. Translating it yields CASSPRDRARETQYF.